This T cell receptor beta chain was identified during a study of vaccination effects on CD4 cells after COVID-19. Notes on the study in general: There were few convalescent patients in the study and no early post-infection timepoints.

ViraFEST expansion of antigen-specific CD4+ T cells with viral peptide pools preceded sequencing. Upon completion of 10 to 11 days in culture, CD4+ T cells were isolated. Two doses of either BNT162b2 or mRNA-1273 were given to each participant. Recipients of the vaccine had no prior SARS-CoV-2 infection and negative nucleocapsid antibodies. PBMC cultures contained about 2 million cells per well, 7.5 to 10 IU/ml IL-2 and around 9.9 ug/ml peptides. Both day 3 and day 7 saw half the medium replaced with IL-2 medium. Comment on this clone: Antigen specificity is unknown.

Using immunoSEQ multiplex PCR, the repertoire was profiled, and TCRdb retains in-frame clones only, with some absent. Here the sample spans around 16,000 clones, roughly 76% being singletons. The clonotype was recovered from a human donor who received a COVID-19 vaccine. The sample was CD4+ T cells from PBMCs cultured with HCoV-NL63 spike peptides, taken after COVID-19 vaccination.

In nucleotides, the CDR3 is TGTGCCAGCAGCCATACTAGCGGCAACTACAATGAGCAGTTCTTC. Its translation is CASSHTSGNYNEQFF. The genes are TRBV5-4 and TRBJ2-1; 8 bases are shared with TRBD2. The CDR3 has 15 residues. V shed 4 bases and J 3 bases; nucleotides not matched to a gene: 6. The germline V gene encodes CDR1 SGHNT and CDR2 YYREEE (reference sequence).